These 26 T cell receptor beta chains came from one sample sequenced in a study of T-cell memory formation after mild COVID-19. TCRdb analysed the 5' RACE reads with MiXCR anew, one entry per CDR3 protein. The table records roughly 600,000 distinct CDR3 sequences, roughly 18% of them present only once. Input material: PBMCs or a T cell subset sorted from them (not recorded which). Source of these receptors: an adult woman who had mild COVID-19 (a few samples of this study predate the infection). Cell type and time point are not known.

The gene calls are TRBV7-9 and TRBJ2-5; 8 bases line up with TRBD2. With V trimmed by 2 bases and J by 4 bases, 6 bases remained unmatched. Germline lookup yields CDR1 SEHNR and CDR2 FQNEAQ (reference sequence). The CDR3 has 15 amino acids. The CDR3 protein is CASSLTSGSRETQYF. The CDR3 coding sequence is TGTGCCAGCAGCTTAACGAGCGGGAGCCGAGAGACCCAGTACTTC. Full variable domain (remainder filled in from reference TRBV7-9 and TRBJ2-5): DTGVSQNPRHKITKRGQNVTFRCDPISEHNRLYWYRQTLGQGPEFLTYFQNEAQLEKSRLLSDRFSAERPKGSFSTLEIQRTEQGDSAMYLCASSLTSGSRETQYFGPGTRLLVL.

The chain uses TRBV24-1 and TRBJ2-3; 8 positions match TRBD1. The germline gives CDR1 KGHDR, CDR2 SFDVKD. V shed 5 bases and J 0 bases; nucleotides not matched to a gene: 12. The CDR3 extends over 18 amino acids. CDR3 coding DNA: TGTGCCACCAGTGGTCGGGACAGGATACGGCCTAGCACAGATACGCAGTATTTT. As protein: CATSGRDRIRPSTDTQYF.

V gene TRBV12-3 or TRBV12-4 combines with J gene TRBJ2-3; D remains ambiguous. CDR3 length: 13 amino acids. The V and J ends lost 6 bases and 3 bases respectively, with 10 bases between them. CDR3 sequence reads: CASRRTVTDTQYF. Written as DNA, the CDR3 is TGTGCCAGCAGGCGGACCGTAACAGATACGCAGTATTTT.

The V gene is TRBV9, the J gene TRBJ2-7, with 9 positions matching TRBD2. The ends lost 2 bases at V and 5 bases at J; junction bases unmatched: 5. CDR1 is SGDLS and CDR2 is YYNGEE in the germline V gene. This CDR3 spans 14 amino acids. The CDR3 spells CASSVSGGIDEQYF. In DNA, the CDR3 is TGTGCCAGCAGCGTTAGCGGGGGAATAGACGAGCAGTACTTC.

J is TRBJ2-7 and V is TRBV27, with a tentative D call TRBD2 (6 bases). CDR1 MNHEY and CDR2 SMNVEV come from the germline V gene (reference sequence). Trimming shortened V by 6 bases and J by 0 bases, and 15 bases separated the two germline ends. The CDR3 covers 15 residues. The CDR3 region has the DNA TGTGCCAGCAGCCCCGGGACTGCGAGCTCCTACGAGCAGTACTTC. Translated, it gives CASSPGTASSYEQYF.

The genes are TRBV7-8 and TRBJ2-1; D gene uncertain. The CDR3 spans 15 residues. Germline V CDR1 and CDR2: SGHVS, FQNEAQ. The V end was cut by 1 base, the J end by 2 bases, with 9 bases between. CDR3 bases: TGTGCCAGCAGCTTAGTCACCGACCCCTACAATGAGCAGTTCTTC. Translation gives CASSLVTDPYNEQFF.

CDR3 DNA sequence: TGCAGCGTGGTTGGGACAGGAGATGGCTACACCTTC. Protein product: CSVVGTGDGYTF. The chain is built from TRBV29-1 and TRBJ1-2; 8 positions agree with TRBD1. Trimming removed 6 bases from V and 6 bases from J; junction bases left unmatched: 6. CDR1 is SQVTM, CDR2 ANQGSEA, per germline. This CDR3 has 12 residues.

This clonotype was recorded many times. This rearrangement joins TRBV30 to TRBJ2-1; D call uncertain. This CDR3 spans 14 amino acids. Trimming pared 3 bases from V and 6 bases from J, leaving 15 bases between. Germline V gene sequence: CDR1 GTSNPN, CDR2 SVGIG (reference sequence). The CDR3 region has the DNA TGTGCCTGGAGGGCCCTCGGACGGACCAATGAGCAGTTCTTC. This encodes CAWRALGRTNEQFF.

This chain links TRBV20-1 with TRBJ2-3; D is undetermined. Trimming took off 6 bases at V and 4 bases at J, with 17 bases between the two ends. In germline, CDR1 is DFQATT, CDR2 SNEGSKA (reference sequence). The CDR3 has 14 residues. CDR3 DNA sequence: TGCAGTGCCATAAGGGCGTCAGTTTCAGATACGCAGTATTTT. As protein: CSAIRASVSDTQYF.

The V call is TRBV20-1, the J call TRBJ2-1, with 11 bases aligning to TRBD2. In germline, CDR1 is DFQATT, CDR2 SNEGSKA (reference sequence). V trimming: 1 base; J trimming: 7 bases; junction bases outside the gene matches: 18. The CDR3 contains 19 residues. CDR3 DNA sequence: TGCAGTGCTAGAGCGTTCATCCCGTGGCTAGCGGGAGGTAGAAATGAGCAGTTCTTC. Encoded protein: CSARAFIPWLAGGRNEQFF.

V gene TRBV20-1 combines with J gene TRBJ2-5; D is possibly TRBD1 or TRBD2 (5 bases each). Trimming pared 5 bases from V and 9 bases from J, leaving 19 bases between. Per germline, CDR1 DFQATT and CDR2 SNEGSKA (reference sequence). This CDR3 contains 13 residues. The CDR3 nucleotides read TGCAGTGCTTCGTTACGGGGACCCAGGGCCCAGTACTTC. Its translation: CSASLRGPRAQYF.

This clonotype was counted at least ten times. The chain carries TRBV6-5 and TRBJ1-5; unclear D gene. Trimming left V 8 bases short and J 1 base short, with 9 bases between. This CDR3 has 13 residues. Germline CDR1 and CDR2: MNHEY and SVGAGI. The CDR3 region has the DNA TGTGCCAGCGCTGAGCAGAGCAATCAGCCCCAGCATTTT. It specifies CASAEQSNQPQHF.

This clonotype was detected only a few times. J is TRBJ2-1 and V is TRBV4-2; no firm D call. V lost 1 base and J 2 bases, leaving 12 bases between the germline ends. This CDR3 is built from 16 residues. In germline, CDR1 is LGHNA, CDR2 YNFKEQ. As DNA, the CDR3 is TGTGCCAGCAGCCAAGGGCTCAGCCTCCCCTACAATGAGCAGTTCTTC. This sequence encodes CASSQGLSLPYNEQFF.

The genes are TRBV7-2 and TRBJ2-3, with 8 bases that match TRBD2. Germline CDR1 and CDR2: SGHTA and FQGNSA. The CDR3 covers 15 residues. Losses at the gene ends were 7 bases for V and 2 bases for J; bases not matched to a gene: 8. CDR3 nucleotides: TGTGCCAGCACCCCGCGGGAGGCACTCACAGATACGCAGTATTTT. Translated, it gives CASTPREALTDTQYF.

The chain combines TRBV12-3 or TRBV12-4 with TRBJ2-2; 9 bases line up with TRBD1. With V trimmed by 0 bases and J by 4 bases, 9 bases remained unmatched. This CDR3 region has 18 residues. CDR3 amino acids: CASSLAPWDRASTGELFF. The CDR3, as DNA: TGTGCCAGCAGTTTAGCCCCCTGGGACAGGGCGAGCACCGGGGAGCTGTTTTTT.

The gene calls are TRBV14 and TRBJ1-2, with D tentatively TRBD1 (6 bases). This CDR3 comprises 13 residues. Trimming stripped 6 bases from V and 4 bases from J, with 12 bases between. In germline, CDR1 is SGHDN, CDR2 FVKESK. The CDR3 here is CASRKKGGYGYTF. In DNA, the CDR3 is TGTGCCAGCAGGAAAAAAGGGGGCTATGGCTACACCTTC.

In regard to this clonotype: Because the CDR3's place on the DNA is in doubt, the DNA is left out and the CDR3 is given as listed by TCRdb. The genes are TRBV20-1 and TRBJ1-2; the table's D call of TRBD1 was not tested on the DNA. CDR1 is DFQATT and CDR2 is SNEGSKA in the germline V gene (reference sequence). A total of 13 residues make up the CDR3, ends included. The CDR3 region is CSARVGTGARSIF.

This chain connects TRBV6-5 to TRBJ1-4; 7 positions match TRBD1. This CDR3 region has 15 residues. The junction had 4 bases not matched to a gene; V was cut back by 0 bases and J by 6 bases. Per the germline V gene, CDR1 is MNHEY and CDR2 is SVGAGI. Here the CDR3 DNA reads TGTGCCAGCAGTTACTCGACAGGGCCATATGAAAAACTGTTTTTT. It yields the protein CASSYSTGPYEKLFF.

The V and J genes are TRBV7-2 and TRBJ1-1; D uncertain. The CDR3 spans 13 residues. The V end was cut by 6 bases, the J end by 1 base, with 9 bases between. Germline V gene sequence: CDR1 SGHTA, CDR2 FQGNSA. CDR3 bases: TGTGCCAGCAGACGTGGAGGGAACACTGAAGCTTTCTTT. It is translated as CASRRGGNTEAFF.

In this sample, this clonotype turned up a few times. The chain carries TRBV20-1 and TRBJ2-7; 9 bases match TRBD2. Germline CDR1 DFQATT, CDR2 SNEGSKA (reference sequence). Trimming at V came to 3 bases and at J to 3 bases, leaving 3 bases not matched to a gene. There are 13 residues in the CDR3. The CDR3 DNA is TGCAGTGCTAGTAGCGGGGGAAGCTACGAGCAGTACTTC. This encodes CSASSGGSYEQYF.

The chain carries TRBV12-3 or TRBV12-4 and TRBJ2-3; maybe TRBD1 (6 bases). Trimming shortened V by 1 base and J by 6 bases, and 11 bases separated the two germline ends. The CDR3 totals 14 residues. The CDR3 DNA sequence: TGTGCCAGCAGTTTAGGGGACATAATGGATACGCAGTATTTT. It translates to CASSLGDIMDTQYF.

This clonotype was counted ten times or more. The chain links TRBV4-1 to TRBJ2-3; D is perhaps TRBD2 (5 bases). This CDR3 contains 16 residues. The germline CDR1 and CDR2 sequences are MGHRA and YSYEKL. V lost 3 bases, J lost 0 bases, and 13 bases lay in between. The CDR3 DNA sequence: TGCGCCAGCAGCCAGCAATCTTGGACTAGCACAGATACGCAGTATTTT. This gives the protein CASSQQSWTSTDTQYF.

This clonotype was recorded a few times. The CDR3 DNA follows: TGTGCCAGCAGTTTCCGACTGGGAACTAATGAAAAACTGTTTTTT. Translated, it gives CASSFRLGTNEKLFF. The chain carries TRBV12-3 or TRBV12-4 and TRBJ1-4; no firm D call. CDR3 size: 15 residues. Between the trimmed V and J ends, which lost 3 bases and 1 base, there was a span of 9 bases.

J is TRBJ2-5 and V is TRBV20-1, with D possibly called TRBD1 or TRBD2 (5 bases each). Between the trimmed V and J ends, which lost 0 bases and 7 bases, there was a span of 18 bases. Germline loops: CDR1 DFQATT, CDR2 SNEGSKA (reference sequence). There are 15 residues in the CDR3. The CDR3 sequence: CSARDGAAGRVTQYF. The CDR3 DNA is TGCAGTGCTAGAGATGGAGCGGCAGGGAGAGTGACCCAGTACTTC.

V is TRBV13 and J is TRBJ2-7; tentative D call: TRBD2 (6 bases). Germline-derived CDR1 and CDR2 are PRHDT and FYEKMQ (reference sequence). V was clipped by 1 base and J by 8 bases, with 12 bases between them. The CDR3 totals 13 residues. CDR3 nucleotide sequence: TGTGCCAGCAGCTTAGCCAGACTAGGCAAGCAGTACTTC. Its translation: CASSLARLGKQYF.

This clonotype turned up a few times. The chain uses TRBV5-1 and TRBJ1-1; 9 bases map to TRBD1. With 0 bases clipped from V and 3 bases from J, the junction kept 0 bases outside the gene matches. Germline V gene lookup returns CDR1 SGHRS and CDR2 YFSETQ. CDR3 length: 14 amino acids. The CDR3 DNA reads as TGCGCCAGCAGCTTGGGGGACAGGGACACTGAAGCTTTCTTT. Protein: CASSLGDRDTEAFF.